One and the same sample provided the 26 T cell receptor beta chains below, sequenced in a study of T cells in Graves' hyperthyroidism and ophthalmopathy. TCR beta CDR3 sequences were amplified from RNA transcripts. With the HTBI primer set, the TCR CDR3 went through a first round of RT-PCR. TCRdb itself ran the multiplex PCR reads through MiXCR, one entry per CDR3 protein. This table holds nearly 600,000 distinct CDR3 sequences, 14% found once. Source material: blood. These receptors were collected from a woman under 30 with Graves' ophthalmopathy.

This clonotype was detected ten times or more. The genes are TRBV27 and TRBJ2-3, with unresolved D. The CDR3 runs to 14 residues. The V end was cut by 6 bases, the J end by 0 bases, with 10 bases between. Germline-derived CDR1 and CDR2 are MNHEY and SMNVEV (reference sequence). CDR3 bases: TGTGCCAGCAGGGTCTTGATAAGCACAGATACGCAGTATTTT. Protein sequence: CASRVLISTDTQYF.

In this sample, this clonotype turned up a few times. The V call is TRBV6-7, the J call TRBJ2-3; D not resolved. TRBV6-7 counts as an open reading frame of uncertain function. This CDR3 is built from 15 residues. The V and J ends lost 3 bases and 1 base respectively, with 11 bases between them. For the CDR3, the DNA is TGTGCCAGCAGTTATTGGGCCCTCCGCACAGATACGCAGTATTTT. Translation gives CASSYWALRTDTQYF.

This clonotype occurred many times. The V gene is TRBV7-9, the J gene TRBJ2-1, with TRBD2 matching over 7 bases. This CDR3 is built from 16 residues. J lost 9 bases, V lost 1 base, and 12 bases had no gene match. Germline lookup yields CDR1 SEHNR and CDR2 FQNEAQ (reference sequence). The CDR3 region is CASSLGQVGGPVEQFF. The CDR3 DNA follows: TGTGCCAGCAGCTTAGGACAAGTGGGAGGGCCGGTTGAGCAGTTCTTC.

Here the CDR3 DNA reads TGTGCCAGCAGCCTCCAACCGGGACAGGGGAGCCCTGGAAACACCATATATTTT. As protein: CASSLQPGQGSPGNTIYF. This chain uses TRBV11-1 with TRBJ1-3; TRBD1 agrees at 10 bases. CDR1 SGHAT and CDR2 FQDESV come from the germline V gene (reference sequence). The CDR3 loop spans 18 amino acids. The junction had 12 bases not matched to a gene; V was cut back by 5 bases and J by 2 bases.

This clonotype has a count of ten or more. The rearrangement uses TRBV7-9 and TRBJ1-2; D gene unclear. CDR1 is SEHNR and CDR2 is FQNEAQ in the germline V gene (reference sequence). CDR3 length: 13 amino acids. The V gene lost 7 bases and the J gene lost 2 bases, with 11 bases spanning the gap. CDR3 amino acids: CASTVGSNYGYTF. The CDR3, as DNA: TGTGCCAGCACCGTAGGGTCCAACTATGGCTACACCTTC. Full variable domain (rest looked up from reference TRBV7-9 and TRBJ1-2): DTGVSQNPRHKITKRGQNVTFRCDPISEHNRLYWYRQTLGQGPEFLTYFQNEAQLEKSRLLSDRFSAERPKGSFSTLEIQRTEQGDSAMYLCASTVGSNYGYTFGSGTRLTVV.

This clonotype came up many times. The chain links TRBV12-3 or TRBV12-4 to TRBJ2-1; 14 nucleotides agree with TRBD2. The CDR3 spans 15 residues. The junction had 7 bases not matched to a gene; V was cut back by 5 bases and J by 10 bases. This chain's CDR3 is CASSPGLAGVDEQFF. CDR3 coding DNA: TGTGCCAGCAGTCCGGGACTAGCGGGAGTGGACGAGCAGTTCTTC.

The gene calls are TRBV24-1 and TRBJ2-1; 8 bases map to TRBD1. The germline V gene has CDR1 KGHDR and CDR2 SFDVKD. Trimming removed 7 bases from V and 5 bases from J; junction bases left unmatched: 6. This CDR3 is built from 14 residues. CDR3 in DNA: TGTGCCACCAGGCCGGGACAGGCGGACAATGAGCAGTTCTTC. The encoded protein is CATRPGQADNEQFF.

This clonotype was recorded at least ten times. The gene calls are TRBV5-1 and TRBJ2-3, with 9 positions matching TRBD2. J gave up 1 base and V 0 bases, and 3 bases lay outside the gene matches. Germline V gene lookup returns CDR1 SGHRS and CDR2 YFSETQ. CDR3 length: 16 amino acids. This chain's CDR3 is CASSLASGTGTDTQYF. For the CDR3, the DNA is TGCGCCAGCAGCTTGGCTAGCGGGACTGGCACAGATACGCAGTATTTT. Combining the CDR3 with reference TRBV5-1 and TRBJ2-3 gives the whole variable domain KAGVTQTPRYLIKTRGQQVTLSCSPISGHRSVSWYQQTPGQGLQFLFEYFSETQRNKGNFPGRFSGRQFSNSRSEMNVSTLELGDSALYLCASSLASGTGTDTQYFGPGTRLTVL.

J is TRBJ1-2 and V is TRBV29-1; tentative D call: TRBD1 (6 bases). Deletions cut 6 bases from V and 4 bases from J, with 9 bases between. The CDR3 totals 11 residues. Germline V gene sequence: CDR1 SQVTM, CDR2 ANQGSEA. The CDR3 here is CSVRGPYGYTF. CDR3 DNA: TGCAGCGTCAGGGGCCCCTATGGCTACACCTTC.

This clonotype was picked up many times. The CDR3 spells CAAKAGTANEKLFF. The CDR3 region has the DNA TGTGCCGCAAAGGCCGGGACGGCTAATGAAAAACTGTTTTTT. The rearrangement uses TRBV2 and TRBJ1-4, with D possibly being TRBD1 (5 bases). The germline CDR1 and CDR2 sequences are SNHLY and FYNNEI. Trimming pared 11 bases from V and 3 bases from J, leaving 16 bases between. This CDR3 spans 14 amino acids.

In its sample, this clonotype was seen many times. The chain couples TRBV7-2 to TRBJ2-7; 13 bases align to TRBD2. J was trimmed by 6 bases and V by 4 bases; bases with no gene match: 6. The CDR3 covers 15 residues. Germline loops: CDR1 SGHTA, CDR2 FQGNSA. CDR3 bases: TGTGCCAGCAGCTCCGGACTAGCGGGAGTATCCGAGCAGTACTTC. Its protein is CASSSGLAGVSEQYF.

The chain has TRBV6-2 or TRBV6-3 and TRBJ1-2; TRBD1 matches at 8 bases. V shed 0 bases and J 0 bases; nucleotides not matched to a gene: 3. The CDR3 spans 16 residues. CDR1 MNHEY and CDR2 SVGEGT come from the germline V gene. CDR3 loop: CASSYSQGAANYGYTF. The CDR3 nucleotides are TGTGCCAGCAGTTACTCGCAGGGGGCCGCTAACTATGGCTACACCTTC.

The chain employs TRBV11-3 and TRBJ1-2; 8 bases line up with TRBD1. Germline values: CDR1 SGHNT, CDR2 YENEEA. The CDR3 loop spans 15 amino acids. With 3 bases clipped from V and 5 bases from J, the junction kept 8 bases outside the gene matches. The CDR3 region has the DNA TGTGCCAGCAGCTTGGAAGGACAGGGAGGGTATGGCTACACCTTC. Protein product: CASSLEGQGGYGYTF. The full variable domain, its missing parts supplied by reference TRBV11-3 and TRBJ1-2, is EAGVVQSPRYKIIEKKQPVAFWCNPISGHNTLYWYLQNLGQGPELLIRYENEEAVDDSQLPKDRFSAERLKGVDSTLKIQPAELGDSAVYLCASSLEGQGGYGYTFGSGTRLTVV.

The chain has TRBV4-1 and TRBJ2-5, with D possibly matching TRBD1 (6 bases). This CDR3 is built from 15 residues. Per germline, CDR1 MGHRA and CDR2 YSYEKL. V lost 5 bases to trimming and J lost 6 bases, with 19 bases between them. The CDR3 loop reads CASSVGAYRDQTQYF. The CDR3 DNA sequence: TGCGCCAGCAGCGTTGGAGCCTACAGGGATCAGACCCAGTACTTC.

At least ten counts were recorded for this clonotype. The chain combines TRBV27 with TRBJ2-3; D is ambiguous. The CDR3 spans 13 residues. V gave up 0 bases and J gave up 10 bases, with 11 bases separating them. CDR1 is MNHEY and CDR2 is SMNVEV in the germline V gene (reference sequence). The CDR3 coding sequence is TGTGCCAGCAGTTTATCGTCCTGGTCCGCGCAGTATTTT. Translating it yields CASSLSSWSAQYF.

This clonotype was seen many times. This rearrangement joins TRBV10-3 to TRBJ2-2; D unresolved. The length of the CDR3 is 15 residues. V gave up 3 bases and J gave up 3 bases, with 11 bases separating them. Germline V gene lookup returns CDR1 ENHRY and CDR2 SYGVKD. CDR3 sequence reads: CAISELSGDTGELFF. The CDR3, as DNA: TGTGCCATCAGTGAACTAAGTGGGGACACCGGGGAGCTGTTTTTT.

This clonotype was counted ten times or more. This CDR3 reads CASSRTSGRSKTQYF. The CDR3, as DNA: TGTGCCAGCAGTCGGACTAGCGGGAGGAGTAAGACCCAGTACTTC. The rearrangement uses TRBV2 and TRBJ2-5; 14 bases align to TRBD2. Germline V gene sequence: CDR1 SNHLY, CDR2 FYNNEI. This CDR3 region has 15 residues. J lost 6 bases, V lost 5 bases, and 5 bases had no gene match.

This clonotype appeared many times. The chain is built from TRBV10-3 and TRBJ2-3; D not resolved. The CDR3 covers 15 residues. CDR1 and CDR2 from the germline V gene are ENHRY and SYGVKD. V gave up 2 bases and J gave up 0 bases, with 9 bases separating them. CDR3 in amino acids: CAISETFVSTDTQYF. DNA of the CDR3: TGTGCCATCAGTGAGACTTTCGTTAGCACAGATACGCAGTATTTT.

This clonotype was recorded at least ten times. J is TRBJ1-1 and V is TRBV7-9; 8 bases fit TRBD1. The CDR3 consists of 14 residues. Trimming cost V 4 bases and J 3 bases; bases outside gene matches: 4. Germline CDR1 is SEHNR and CDR2 is FQNEAQ (reference sequence). The CDR3, as DNA: TGTGCCAGCAGCTGGCAGGGGGCGGACACTGAAGCTTTCTTT. Residues: CASSWQGADTEAFF.

The gene calls are TRBV20-1 and TRBJ2-3; D uncertain. The CDR3 spans 14 residues. Trimming removed 7 bases from V and 4 bases from J, with 18 bases in between. Germline CDR1 is DFQATT and CDR2 is SNEGSKA (reference sequence). The CDR3 sequence: CSVSTLLGADTQYF. CDR3 coding DNA: TGCAGTGTTTCGACTCTGCTTGGGGCAGATACGCAGTATTTT.

This clonotype was seen many times. J is TRBJ2-1 and V is TRBV9, with 7 bases that match TRBD2. CDR3 length equals 16 residues. The V gene end was trimmed by 0 bases and the J gene end by 2 bases; junction bases not matched to a gene: 5. Germline assignment: CDR1 SGDLS and CDR2 YYNGEE. The CDR3 region has the DNA TGTGCCAGCAGCGTAGTTATAGCGGGTGCCTACAATGAGCAGTTCTTC. Translation: CASSVVIAGAYNEQFF.

Only a few counts were recorded for this clonotype. V and J are TRBV5-1 and TRBJ2-7; the D gene is possibly TRBD2 (5 bases). V gave up 4 bases and J gave up 4 bases, with 12 bases separating them. Germline values: CDR1 SGHRS, CDR2 YFSETQ. The CDR3 length is 13 residues. The CDR3 here is CASSPGSKYEQYF. CDR3 DNA: TGCGCCAGCAGCCCTGGGAGTAAGTACGAGCAGTACTTC.

This clonotype was seen only once. The chain couples TRBV30 to TRBJ1-6, with 7 nucleotides matching TRBD1. CDR1 and CDR2 from the germline V gene are GTSNPN and SVGIG (reference sequence). This CDR3 contains 15 residues. J was trimmed by 4 bases and V by 3 bases; bases with no gene match: 6. Written as DNA, the CDR3 is TGTGCCTGGAGCGCCCGACAGGGTTATAATTCACCCCTCCACTTT. It specifies CAWSARQGYNSPLHF.

The chain has TRBV10-3 and TRBJ1-5, with D maybe TRBD1 (6 bases). From germline, CDR1 is ENHRY and CDR2 SYGVKD. The V gene lost 8 bases and the J gene lost 3 bases, with 14 bases spanning the gap. There are 14 residues in the CDR3. CDR3 DNA sequence: TGTGCCATCGGGGGCCGGGGGGCCAATCAGCCCCAGCATTTT. It encodes CAIGGRGANQPQHF.

In its sample, this clonotype was seen many times. The genes are TRBV10-3 and TRBJ2-1, with D possibly TRBD1 on 7 matching bases. Looked up from germline, CDR1 is ENHRY and CDR2 is SYGVKD. The CDR3 is 19 amino acids. V gave up 6 bases and J gave up 5 bases, with 29 bases separating them. CDR3 amino acids: CAIRDYKTSRTGPHNEQFF. The CDR3 DNA is TGTGCCATCAGGGACTATAAAACGTCCAGGACAGGACCACACAATGAGCAGTTCTTC.

This clonotype was observed many times. The rearrangement links TRBV27 to TRBJ2-7; 9 bases are shared with TRBD1. Germline lookup yields CDR1 MNHEY and CDR2 SMNVEV (reference sequence). V trimming: 6 bases; J trimming: 4 bases; junction bases outside the gene matches: 10. This CDR3 contains 15 residues. The CDR3 sequence: CASSPSVGTGYEQYF. CDR3 nucleotides: TGTGCCAGCAGCCCTTCCGTAGGGACAGGGTACGAGCAGTACTTC.